The subject of this entry is one T cell receptor beta chain. The CDR3 is 14 residues long. The germline CDR1 and CDR2 sequences are KGHSH and LQKENI. The V and J ends lost 6 bases and 4 bases, in that order; junction bases with no gene match: 4. These data belong to a study of technical replicates of blood from a handful of donors. Clones were read by immunoSEQ multiplex PCR, and TCRdb kept only the in-frame ones, dropping some. The data contain roughly 85,000 clones, around 94% of them singletons. Sequenced material: T cells isolated from PBMCs. The sequence was collected from a human donor in good health. The chain joins TRBV18 to TRBJ1-1; 11 bases match TRBD1. Written as DNA, the CDR3 is TGTGCCAGCTCTACGGGACAGGGGGTCACTGAAGCTTTCTTT. This sequence encodes CASSTGQGVTEAFF.